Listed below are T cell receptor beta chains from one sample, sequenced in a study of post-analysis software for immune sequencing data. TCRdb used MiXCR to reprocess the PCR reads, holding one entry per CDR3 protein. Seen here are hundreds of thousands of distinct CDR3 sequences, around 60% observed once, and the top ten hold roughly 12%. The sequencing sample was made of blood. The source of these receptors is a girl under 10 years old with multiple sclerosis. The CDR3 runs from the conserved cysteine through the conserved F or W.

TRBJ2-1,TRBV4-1,CASSQRSSGSSYNEQFF
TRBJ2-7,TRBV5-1,CASSLAGWDEQYF
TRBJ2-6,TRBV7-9,CASSTDLSGANVRTF
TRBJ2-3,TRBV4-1,CASSQDLASPDTQYF
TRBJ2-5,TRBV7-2,CASRIGAGGPLETQYF
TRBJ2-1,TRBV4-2,CASSQDVLGGPSYNEQFF
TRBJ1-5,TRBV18,CASSPDLSNQPQHF
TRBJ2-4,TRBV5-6,CASSVNRMQRNIQYF
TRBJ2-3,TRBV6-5,CASSERLGGADTQYF
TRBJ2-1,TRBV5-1,CASSPGLGEQFF
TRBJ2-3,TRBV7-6,CASSSGLEADTQYF
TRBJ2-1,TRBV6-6,CASKKRTSGKGEQFF
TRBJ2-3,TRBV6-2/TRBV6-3,CASREAPSTDTQYF
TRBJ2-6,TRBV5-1,CASSLIGVNSGANVLTF
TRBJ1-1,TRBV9,CASSRTGSMNTEAFF
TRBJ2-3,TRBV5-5,CASSLQGRPDTQYF
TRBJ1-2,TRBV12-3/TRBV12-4,CASSLGLGSPYGYTF
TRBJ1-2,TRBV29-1,CSVTGQGDYGYTF
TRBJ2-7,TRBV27,CASSLSLWTEQYF
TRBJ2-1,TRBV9,CASSVGMGEQFF
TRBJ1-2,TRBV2,CASSPQGQGYGSYTF
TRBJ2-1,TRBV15,CATSARMGNEQFF
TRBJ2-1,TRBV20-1,CSARDGPAHHNEQFF
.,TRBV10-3,CAIRGGQGSYEQYF
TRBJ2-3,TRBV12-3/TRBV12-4,CASTQAGETPSADTQYF
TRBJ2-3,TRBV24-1,CATSDADRRQYF
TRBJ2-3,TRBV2,CASRGPRDTDTQYF
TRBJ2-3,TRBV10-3,CAIRSGESTDTQYF
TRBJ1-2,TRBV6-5,CASRGMGQGRGYTF
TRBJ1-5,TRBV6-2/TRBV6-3,CASSSSGGVNQPQHF
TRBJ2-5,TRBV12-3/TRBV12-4,CASTRQGHETQYF
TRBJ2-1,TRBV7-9,CASSLEDREQSYNEQFF
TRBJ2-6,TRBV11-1,CASSPRQGLQAGANVLTF
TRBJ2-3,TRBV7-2,CASTLGGATDTQYF
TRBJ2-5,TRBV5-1,CAGSLSQETQYF
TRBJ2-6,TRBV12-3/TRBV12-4,CASSQDNRGPGANVLTF
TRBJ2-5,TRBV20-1,CSARLVHQETQYF
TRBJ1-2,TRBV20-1,CSASSLNYGYTF
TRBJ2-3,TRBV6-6,CASRGSDTQYF